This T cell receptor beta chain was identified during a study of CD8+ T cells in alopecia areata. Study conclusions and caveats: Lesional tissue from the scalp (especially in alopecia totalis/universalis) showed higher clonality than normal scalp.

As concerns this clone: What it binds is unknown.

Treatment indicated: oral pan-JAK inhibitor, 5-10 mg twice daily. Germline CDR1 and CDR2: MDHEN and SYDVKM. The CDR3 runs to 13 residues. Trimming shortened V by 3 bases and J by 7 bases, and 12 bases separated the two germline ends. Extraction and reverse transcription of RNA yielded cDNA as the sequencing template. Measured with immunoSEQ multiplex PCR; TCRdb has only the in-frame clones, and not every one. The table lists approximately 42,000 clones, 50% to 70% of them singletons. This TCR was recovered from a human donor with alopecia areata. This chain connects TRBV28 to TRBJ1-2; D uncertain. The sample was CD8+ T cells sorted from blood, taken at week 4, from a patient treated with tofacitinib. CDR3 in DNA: TGTGCCAGCAGTTTGGACCTAGGCGGTGGCTACACCTTC. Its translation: CASSLDLGGGYTF.